This TCR beta chain came from a study of T-cell reconstitution after alpha-beta-depleted transplantation in children. Trimming took 3 bases from V and 10 from J; bases not matched to a gene: 3. The germline V gene encodes CDR1 SQVTM and CDR2 ANQGSEA. This CDR3 has 11 residues. This clonotype was counted ten times or more. The TCRbeta library incorporated unique molecular identifiers. TCRdb analysed the PCR reads with MiXCR anew, one entry per CDR3 protein. Of hundreds of thousands of distinct CDR3 sequences in the sample, roughly 15% were seen once. This TCR came from a human donor who donated a stem cell graft to a child with acute myeloid leukemia. The rearrangement links TRBV29-1 to TRBJ2-1, with 7 positions matching TRBD2. Sequenced material: PBMCs from the stem cell graft donor, taken from the stem cell graft. This CDR3 reads CSVDISGEQFF. The CDR3 DNA is TGCAGCGTTGATATTAGCGGGGAGCAGTTCTTC.